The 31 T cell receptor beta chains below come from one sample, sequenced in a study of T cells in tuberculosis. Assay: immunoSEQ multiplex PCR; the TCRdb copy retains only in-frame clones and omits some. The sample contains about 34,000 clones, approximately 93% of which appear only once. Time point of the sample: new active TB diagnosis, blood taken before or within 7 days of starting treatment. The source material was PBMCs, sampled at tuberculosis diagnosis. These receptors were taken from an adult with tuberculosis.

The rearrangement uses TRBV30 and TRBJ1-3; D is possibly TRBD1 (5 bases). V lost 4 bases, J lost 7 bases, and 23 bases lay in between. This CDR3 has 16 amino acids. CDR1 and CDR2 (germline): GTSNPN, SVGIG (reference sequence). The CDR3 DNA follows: TGTGCCTGGAAGATTTCCGGAGGGGAGTCTAGCAACACCATATATTTT. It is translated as CAWKISGGESSNTIYF.

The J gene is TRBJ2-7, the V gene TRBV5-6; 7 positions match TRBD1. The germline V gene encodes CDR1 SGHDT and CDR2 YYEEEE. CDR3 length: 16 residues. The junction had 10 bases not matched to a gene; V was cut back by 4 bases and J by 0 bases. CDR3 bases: TGTGCCAGCAGCAGGGACAGAGATCCCCTCTCCTACGAGCAGTACTTC. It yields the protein CASSRDRDPLSYEQYF.

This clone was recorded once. CDR3 amino acids: CASSLDGSGTGKYGYTF. CDR3 DNA sequence: TGTGCCAGCAGCTTGGATGGGTCCGGGACAGGGAAATATGGCTACACCTTC. The chain uses TRBV5-4 and TRBJ1-2, with 9 bases aligning to TRBD1. The CDR3 covers 17 residues. V gave up 0 bases and J gave up 5 bases; unmatched junction bases: 11. Germline CDR1 SGHNT, CDR2 YYREEE (reference sequence).

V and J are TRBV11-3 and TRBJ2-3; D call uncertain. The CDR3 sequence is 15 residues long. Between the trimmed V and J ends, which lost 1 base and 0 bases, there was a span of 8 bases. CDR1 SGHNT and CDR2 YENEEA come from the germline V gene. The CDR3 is CASSLGGSSTDTQYF. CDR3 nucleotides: TGTGCCAGCAGCTTAGGCGGATCTAGCACAGATACGCAGTATTTT.

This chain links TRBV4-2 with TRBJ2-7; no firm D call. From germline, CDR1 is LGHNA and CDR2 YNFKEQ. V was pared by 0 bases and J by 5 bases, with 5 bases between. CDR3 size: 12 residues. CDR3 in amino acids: CASSQDRHEQYF. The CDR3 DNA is TGTGCCAGCAGCCAAGACAGGCACGAGCAGTACTTC.

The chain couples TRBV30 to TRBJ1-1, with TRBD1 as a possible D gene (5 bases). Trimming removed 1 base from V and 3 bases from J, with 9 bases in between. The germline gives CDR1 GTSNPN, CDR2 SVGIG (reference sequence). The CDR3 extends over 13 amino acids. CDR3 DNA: TGTGCCTGGAGTGAAGGAGGGGACACTGAAGCTTTCTTT. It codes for CAWSEGGDTEAFF.

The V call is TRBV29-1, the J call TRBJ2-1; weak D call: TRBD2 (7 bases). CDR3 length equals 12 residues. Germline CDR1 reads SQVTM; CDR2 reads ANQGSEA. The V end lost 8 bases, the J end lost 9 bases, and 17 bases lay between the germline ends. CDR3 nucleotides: TGCAGCACCCTAAGGGGGGGAGGTGAGCAGTTCTTC. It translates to CSTLRGGGEQFF.

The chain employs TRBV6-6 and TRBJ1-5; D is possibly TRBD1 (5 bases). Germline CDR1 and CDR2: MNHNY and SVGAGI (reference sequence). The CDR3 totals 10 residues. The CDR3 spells CAYGTWPQHF. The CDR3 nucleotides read TGTGCGTACGGGACTTGGCCCCAGCATTTT.

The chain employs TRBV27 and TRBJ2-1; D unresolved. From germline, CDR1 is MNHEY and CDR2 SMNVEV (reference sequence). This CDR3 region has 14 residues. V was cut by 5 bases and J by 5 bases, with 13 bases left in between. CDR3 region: CASSPEVTDNEQFF. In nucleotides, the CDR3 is TGTGCCAGCAGTCCAGAGGTGACGGACAATGAGCAGTTCTTC.

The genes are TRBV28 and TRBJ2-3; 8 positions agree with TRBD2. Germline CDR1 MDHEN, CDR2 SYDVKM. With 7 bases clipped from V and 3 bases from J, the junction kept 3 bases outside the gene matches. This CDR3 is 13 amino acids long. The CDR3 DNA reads TGTGCCAGCATGGGCGGGAGGACAGATACGCAGTATTTT. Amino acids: CASMGGRTDTQYF.

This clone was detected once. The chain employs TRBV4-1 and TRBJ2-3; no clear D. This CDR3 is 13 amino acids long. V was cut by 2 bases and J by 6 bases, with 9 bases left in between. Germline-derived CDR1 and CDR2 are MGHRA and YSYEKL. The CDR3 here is CASSQTGWDTQYF. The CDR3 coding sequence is TGCGCCAGCAGCCAAACGGGTTGGGATACGCAGTATTTT.

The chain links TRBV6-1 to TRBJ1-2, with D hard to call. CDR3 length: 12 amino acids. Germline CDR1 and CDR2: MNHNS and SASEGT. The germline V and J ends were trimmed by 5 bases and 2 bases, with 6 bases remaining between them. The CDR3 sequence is CASSLGNYGYTF. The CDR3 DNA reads TGTGCCAGCAGTCTCGGGAACTATGGCTACACCTTC.

The CDR3 sequence is CSVEGSGSSMNTEAFF. CDR3 nucleotides: TGCAGCGTTGAAGGATCGGGGAGTTCCATGAACACTGAAGCTTTCTTT. The rearrangement uses TRBV29-1 and TRBJ1-1, with D hard to call. Germline-derived CDR1 and CDR2 are SQVTM and ANQGSEA. This CDR3 has 16 residues. Trimming stripped 1 base from V and 0 bases from J, with 15 bases between. The full variable domain, rest sourced from reference TRBV29-1 and TRBJ1-1, is SAVISQKPSRDICQRGTSLTIQCQVDSQVTMMFWYRQQPGQSLTLIATANQGSEATYESGFVIDKFPISRPNLTFSTLTVSNMSPEDSSIYLCSVEGSGSSMNTEAFFGQGTRLTVV.

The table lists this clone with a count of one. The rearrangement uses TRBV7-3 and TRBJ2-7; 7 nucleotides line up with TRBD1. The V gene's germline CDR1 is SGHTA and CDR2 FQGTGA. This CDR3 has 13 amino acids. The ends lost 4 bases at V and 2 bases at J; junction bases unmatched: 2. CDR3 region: CASSSRGPYEQYF. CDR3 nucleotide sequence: TGTGCCAGCAGCTCTAGGGGGCCCTACGAGCAGTACTTC.

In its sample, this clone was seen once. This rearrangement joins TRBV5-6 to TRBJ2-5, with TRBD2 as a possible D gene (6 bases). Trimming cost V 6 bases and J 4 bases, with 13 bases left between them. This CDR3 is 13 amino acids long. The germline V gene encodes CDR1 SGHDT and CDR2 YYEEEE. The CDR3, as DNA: TGTGCCAGCACCCGGGAGTTACGAGAGACCCAGTACTTC. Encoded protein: CASTRELRETQYF.

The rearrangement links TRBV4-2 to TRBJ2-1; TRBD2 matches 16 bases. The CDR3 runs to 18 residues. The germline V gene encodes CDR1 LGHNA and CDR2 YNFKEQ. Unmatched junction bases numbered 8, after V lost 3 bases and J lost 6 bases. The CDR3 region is CASSHGVGTSGGANEQFF. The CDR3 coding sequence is TGTGCCAGCAGCCATGGGGTAGGGACTAGCGGGGGGGCCAATGAGCAGTTCTTC.

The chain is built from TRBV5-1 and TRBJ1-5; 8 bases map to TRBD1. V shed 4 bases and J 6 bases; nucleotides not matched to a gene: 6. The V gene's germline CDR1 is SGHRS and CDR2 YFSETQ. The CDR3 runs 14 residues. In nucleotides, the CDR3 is TGCGCCAGCAGCCTCCAGGGGGCGGGTCAGCCCCAGCATTTT. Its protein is CASSLQGAGQPQHF.

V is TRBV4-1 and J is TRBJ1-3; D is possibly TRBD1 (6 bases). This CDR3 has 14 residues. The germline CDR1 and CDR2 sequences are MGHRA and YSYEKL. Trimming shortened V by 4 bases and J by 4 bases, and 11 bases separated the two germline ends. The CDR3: CASSRGGGGNTIYF. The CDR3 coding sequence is TGCGCCAGCAGCCGGGGAGGGGGGGGAAACACCATATATTTT.

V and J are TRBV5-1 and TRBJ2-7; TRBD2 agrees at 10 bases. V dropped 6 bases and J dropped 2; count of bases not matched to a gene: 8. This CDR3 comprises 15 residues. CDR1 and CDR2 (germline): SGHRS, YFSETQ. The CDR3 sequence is CASKGGLAVAYEQYF. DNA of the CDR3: TGCGCCAGCAAGGGCGGACTAGCGGTCGCCTACGAGCAGTACTTC.

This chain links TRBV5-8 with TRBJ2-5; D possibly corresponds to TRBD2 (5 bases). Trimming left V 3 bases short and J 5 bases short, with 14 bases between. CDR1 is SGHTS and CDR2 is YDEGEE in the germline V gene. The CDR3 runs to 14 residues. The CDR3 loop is CASSSQRIGETQYF. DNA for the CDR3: TGTGCCAGCAGCTCACAGCGGATCGGGGAGACCCAGTACTTC.

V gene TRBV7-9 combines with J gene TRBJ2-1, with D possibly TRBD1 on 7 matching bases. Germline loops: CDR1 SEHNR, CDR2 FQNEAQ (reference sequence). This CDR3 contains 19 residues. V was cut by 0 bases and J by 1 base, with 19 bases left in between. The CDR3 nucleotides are TGTGCCAGCAGCTTAGCTGACAGGGCCTCGGAGGGATCCTACAATGAGCAGTTCTTC. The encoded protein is CASSLADRASEGSYNEQFF.

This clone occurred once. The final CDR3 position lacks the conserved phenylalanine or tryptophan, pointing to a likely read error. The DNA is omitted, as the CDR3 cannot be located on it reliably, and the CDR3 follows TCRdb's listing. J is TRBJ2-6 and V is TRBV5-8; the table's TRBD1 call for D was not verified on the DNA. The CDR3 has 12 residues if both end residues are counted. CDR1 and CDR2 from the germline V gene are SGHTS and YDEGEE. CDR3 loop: CASSYPTRGHRP.

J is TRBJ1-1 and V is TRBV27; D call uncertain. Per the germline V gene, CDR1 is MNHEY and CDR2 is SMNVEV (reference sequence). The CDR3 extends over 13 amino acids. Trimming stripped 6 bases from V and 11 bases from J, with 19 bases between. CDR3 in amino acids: CASSQKTQGRAFF. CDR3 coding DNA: TGTGCCAGCAGCCAAAAGACACAAGGGAGGGCTTTCTTT.

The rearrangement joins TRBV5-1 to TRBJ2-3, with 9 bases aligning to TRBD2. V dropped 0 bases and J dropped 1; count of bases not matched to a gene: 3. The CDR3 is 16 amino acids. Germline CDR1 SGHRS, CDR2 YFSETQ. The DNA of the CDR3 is TGCGCCAGCAGCTTGGAAGGACTAGCGCGCACAGATACGCAGTATTTT. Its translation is CASSLEGLARTDTQYF. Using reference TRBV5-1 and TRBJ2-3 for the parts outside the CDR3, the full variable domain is KAGVTQTPRYLIKTRGQQVTLSCSPISGHRSVSWYQQTPGQGLQFLFEYFSETQRNKGNFPGRFSGRQFSNSRSEMNVSTLELGDSALYLCASSLEGLARTDTQYFGPGTRLTVL.

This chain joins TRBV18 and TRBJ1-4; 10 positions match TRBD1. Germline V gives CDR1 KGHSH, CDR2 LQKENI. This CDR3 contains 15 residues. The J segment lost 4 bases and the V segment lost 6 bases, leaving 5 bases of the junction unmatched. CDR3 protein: CASSWTGGVNEKLFF. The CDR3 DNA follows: TGTGCCAGCTCGTGGACAGGGGGTGTTAATGAAAAACTGTTTTTT.

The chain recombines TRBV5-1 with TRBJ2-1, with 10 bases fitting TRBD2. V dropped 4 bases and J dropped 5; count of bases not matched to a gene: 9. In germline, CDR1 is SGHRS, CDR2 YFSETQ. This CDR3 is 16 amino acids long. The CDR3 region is CASSLHLAGANNEQFF. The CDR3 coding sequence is TGCGCCAGCAGCCTCCACCTAGCGGGAGCGAACAATGAGCAGTTCTTC.

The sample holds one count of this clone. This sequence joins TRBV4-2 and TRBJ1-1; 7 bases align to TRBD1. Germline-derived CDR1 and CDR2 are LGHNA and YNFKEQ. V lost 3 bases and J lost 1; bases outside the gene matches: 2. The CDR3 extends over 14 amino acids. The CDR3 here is CASSQTGPNTEAFF. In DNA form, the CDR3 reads TGTGCCAGCAGCCAGACAGGGCCGAACACTGAAGCTTTCTTT.

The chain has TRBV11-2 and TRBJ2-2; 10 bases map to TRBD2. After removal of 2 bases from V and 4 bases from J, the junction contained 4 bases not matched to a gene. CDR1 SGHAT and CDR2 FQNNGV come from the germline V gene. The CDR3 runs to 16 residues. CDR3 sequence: CASSLSSGRITGELFF. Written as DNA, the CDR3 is TGTGCCAGCAGCTTAAGTAGCGGGAGGATCACCGGGGAGCTGTTTTTT.

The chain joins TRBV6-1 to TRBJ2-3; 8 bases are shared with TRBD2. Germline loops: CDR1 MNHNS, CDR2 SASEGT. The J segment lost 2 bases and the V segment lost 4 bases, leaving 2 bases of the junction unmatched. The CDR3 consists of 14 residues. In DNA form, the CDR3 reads TGTGCCAGCAGTGGTAGCGGGATCACAGATACGCAGTATTTT. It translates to CASSGSGITDTQYF.

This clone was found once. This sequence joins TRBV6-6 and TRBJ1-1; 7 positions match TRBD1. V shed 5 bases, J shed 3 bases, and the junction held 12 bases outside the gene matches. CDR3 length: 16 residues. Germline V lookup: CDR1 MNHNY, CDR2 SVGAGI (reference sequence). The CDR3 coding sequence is TGTGCCAGCAGTCAACCACAGGGGCGCGACGACACTGAAGCTTTCTTT. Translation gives CASSQPQGRDDTEAFF.

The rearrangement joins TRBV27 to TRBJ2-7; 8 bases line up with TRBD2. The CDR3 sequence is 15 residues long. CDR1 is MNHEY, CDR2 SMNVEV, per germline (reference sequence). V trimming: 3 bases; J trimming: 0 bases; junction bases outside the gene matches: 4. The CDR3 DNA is TGTGCCAGCAGTTTTGGTAGCGGGACCTCCTACGAGCAGTACTTC. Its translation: CASSFGSGTSYEQYF.